This TCR beta chain came from a study of a mutant IDH1 vaccine in newly diagnosed glioma (TCRdb year 2021). Notes on the research overall: Eight vaccinations were administered to patients in weeks 1, 3, 5, 7, 11, 15, 19 and 23, corresponding to visits V03 through V10. Before enrollment, patients had received standard therapy of radiotherapy alone, temozolomide alone, or radiochemotherapy with temozolomide; most received the combination. In the chemotherapy-containing groups, vaccination started alongside temozolomide cycles, whereas in patients who had radiotherapy alone it started 4-6 weeks after radiotherapy. Peripheral blood was collected at six visits: V03 (baseline), V05, V07, V10, V12 and V13. For exploratory analyses, longitudinal TCRB deep sequencing was carried out in under 30 treated patients wherever samples were available. Of the roughly 34 treated patients, approximately 62% were male and approximately 40% were female, and the mean age was 40.4 years.

Its CDR3 holds 15 amino acids, cysteine through phenylalanine. Only CDR3 DNA is held: 45 bases, read in frame from base 1. Trimming removed 5 bases from V and 4 bases from J, leaving 15 bases between the germline ends. CDR1 and CDR2 (LNHDA, SQIVND) derive from the germline V gene (reference sequence). In the case of this clone: Its recognized antigen is unknown. The record has no base qualities; no much larger clone is one base away.

According to the study, the label for this sample's time point signals: week 23, last vaccination. Each vaccine dose, consisting of 300 ug of a 20-mer mutant IDH1 peptide in Montanide, was administered subcutaneously with topical imiquimod. The donors had newly diagnosed IDH1-mutant astrocytomas of WHO grade 3 or 4 that showed loss of nuclear ATRX. The samples were drawn from NOA16, a multicentre, single-arm, open-label phase I trial in Germany that tested a mutant IDH1 peptide vaccine in humans for the first time. Genomic DNA for TCRB sequencing was extracted from EDTA blood using the DNeasy Blood and Tissue Kit. Study-wide conclusions, independent of this receptor: Pseudoprogression appeared unrelated to alterations in the top peripheral T cell clonotypes detected by TCRB sequencing. Immune responses induced by the vaccine were seen in roughly 92% of patients across multiple MHC alleles. PBMC samples for TCRB deep sequencing were selected based on availability. It was noted by the authors that analyses of patient blood samples could not be reproduced owing to sample limitations.

Library method: the immunoSEQ multiplex PCR assay. Rearranged TCR beta chain sequences were amplified using the hsTCRB Kit according to the manufacturer's protocol. TCRB libraries were sequenced on an Illumina MiSeq. For the original study's pipeline: The kit vendor's proprietary platform handled demultiplexing, trimming and gene mapping. TCRdb retrieved this table from immuneACCESS and kept in-frame rearrangements only. Not all clones are present; in checked studies, unresolved V genes account for under half, and no reason is known for the remainder. The D gene and trimming were derived from the DNA, and the V and J assignments and clone size from that table. The table for this sample lists around 56,000 clones; 80% to 85% of them were counted only once. Of the sample, around 8% falls within the top ten clones.

The V and J genes are TRBV19 and TRBJ1-5; the D gene cannot be named for sure. The sequencing used PBMCs, collected from a glioma patient whose treatment included an IDH1 peptide vaccine. The source of this sequence is a woman aged 40 to 49 with glioma. Some clones in this sample may be carry-over from other donors' samples. CDR3 loop: CASSPKRWANQPQHF. In nucleotides, the sequence is TGTGCCAGTAGTCCCAAACGGTGGGCTAATCAGCCCCAGCATTTT.